This is a list of T cell receptor beta chains from one sample in a study of early T cells in non-severe SARS-CoV-2 infection. TCRdb redid the calling of the 5' RACE reads with MiXCR, one entry per CDR3 protein. The sample comprises roughly 55,000 distinct CDR3 sequences, 6% to 7% of which are singletons, and approximately 4.1% rests with the top ten. Sequenced sample: whole blood. Receptors originate from an adult who was a healthcare worker with PCR-confirmed SARS-CoV-2 infection or an uninfected control (not recorded which). Both conserved end residues are part of each CDR3. A D gene is named only where the DNA matches it firmly. Expanded clones are given a class, and other clones once, few, many or no size at all.

>TRBV18|TRBJ2-3|TRBD2|few
CASSPLGLAGDRSDTQYF
TGTGCCAGCTCACCACTGGGACTAGCGGGGGACCGGTCAGATACGCAGTATTTT
>TRBV6-5|TRBJ2-1|-|-
CASSYSRGSIYNEQFF
TGTGCCAGCAGTTACTCCCGGGGATCTATCTACAATGAGCAGTTCTTC
>TRBV7-2|TRBJ2-2|TRBD2|-
CASRQRGAHPGELFF
TGTGCCAGCAGGCAGCGGGGGGCACACCCTGGGGAGCTGTTTTTT
>TRBV2|TRBJ2-1|TRBD2|few
CASSAGTSGGNEQFF
TGTGCCAGCAGCGCCGGGACTAGCGGGGGCAATGAGCAGTTCTTC
>TRBV27|TRBJ2-1|-|many
CASSPGRVRGQFF
TGTGCCAGCAGTCCCGGACGGGTCCGTGGGCAGTTCTTC
>TRBV11-2|TRBJ1-3|-|-
CASTTGTGNTIYF
TGTGCCAGCACCACAGGGACCGGAAACACCATATATTTT
>TRBV11-2|TRBJ1-6|-|many
CASSQKGGSPLHF
TGTGCCAGCAGTCAAAAGGGGGGTTCACCCCTCCACTTT
>TRBV24-1|TRBJ2-3|TRBD2|-
CATSDSPRGGTDTQYF
TGTGCCACCAGTGATTCCCCGCGGGGGGGCACAGATACGCAGTATTTT
>TRBV10-2|TRBJ2-2|-|many
CASSEPEGNTGELFF
TGCGCCAGCAGTGAGCCGGAGGGTAACACCGGGGAGCTGTTTTTT
>TRBV6-6|TRBJ2-3|TRBD2|-
CASIRTSGGRTDTQYF
TGTGCCAGCATTAGGACTAGCGGGGGCCGCACAGATACGCAGTATTTT
>TRBV5-5|TRBJ2-2|-|-
CASSLLRDPGELFF
TGTGCCAGCAGCTTGTTGCGGGACCCCGGGGAGCTGTTTTTT
>TRBV18|TRBJ1-3|TRBD1|many
CASSQTTGVNSGNTIYF
TGTGCCAGCTCACAAACGACAGGGGTAAACTCTGGAAACACCATATATTTT
>TRBV25-1|TRBJ2-3|-|many
CASSVAGGRTDTQYF
TGTGCCAGCAGTGTAGCTGGGGGCCGTACAGATACGCAGTATTTT
>TRBV12-3/TRBV12-4|TRBJ2-5|-|few
CASSLQPQETQYF
TGTGCCAGCAGTTTACAGCCCCAAGAGACCCAGTACTTC
>TRBV9|TRBJ2-7|TRBD1|many
CASSVGDRPYEQYF
TGTGCCAGCAGCGTAGGGGACAGGCCATACGAGCAGTACTTC
>TRBV20-1|TRBJ2-7|TRBD1|many
CSVRQGARYEQYF
TGCAGTGTTAGACAGGGGGCGCGCTACGAGCAGTACTTC
>TRBV12-3/TRBV12-4|TRBJ1-4|-|many
CASSFPGEKLFF
TGTGCCAGCAGTTTTCCTGGGGAAAAACTGTTTTTT
>TRBV6-5|TRBJ1-2|-|-
CASFSGTPGYTF
TGTGCCAGCTTCAGTGGTACACCGGGCTACACCTTC